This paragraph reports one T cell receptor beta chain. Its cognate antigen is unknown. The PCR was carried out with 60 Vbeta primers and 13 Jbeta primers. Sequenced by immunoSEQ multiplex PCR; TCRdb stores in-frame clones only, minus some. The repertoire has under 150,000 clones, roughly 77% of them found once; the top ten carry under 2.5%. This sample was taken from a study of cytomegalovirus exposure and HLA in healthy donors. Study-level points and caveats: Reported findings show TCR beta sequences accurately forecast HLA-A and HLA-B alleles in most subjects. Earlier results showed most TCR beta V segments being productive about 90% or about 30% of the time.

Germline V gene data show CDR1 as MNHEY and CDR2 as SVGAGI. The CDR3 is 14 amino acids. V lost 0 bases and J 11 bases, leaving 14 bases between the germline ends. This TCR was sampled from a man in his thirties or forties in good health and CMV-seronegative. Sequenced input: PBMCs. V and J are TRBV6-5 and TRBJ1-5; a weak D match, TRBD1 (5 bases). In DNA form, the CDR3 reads TGTGCCAGCAGTTACTCGAATTCGCAGGGTGCCCAGCATTTT. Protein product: CASSYSNSQGAQHF.